The 21 T cell receptor beta chains given below trace back to one sample, sequenced in a study of T cells in Graves' hyperthyroidism and ophthalmopathy. Amplification of TCR beta CDR3 regions was performed using RNA transcripts as template. The HTBI primer set served for first-round RT-PCR of the TCR CDR3. TCRdb itself ran the multiplex PCR reads through MiXCR, one entry per CDR3 protein. The sample has hundreds of thousands of distinct CDR3 sequences, less than 20% seen once. Sequencing input: blood. The receptors shown here come from a woman younger than 30 with Graves' hyperthyroidism.

This clonotype was recorded many times. V usage is TRBV10-3 and J usage is TRBJ2-1, with D perhaps being TRBD1 or TRBD2 (5 bases each). The CDR3 spans 16 residues. Germline values: CDR1 ENHRY, CDR2 SYGVKD. The germline V and J ends were trimmed by 5 bases and 0 bases, with 14 bases remaining between them. The CDR3 region has the DNA TGTGCCATCAGTCTCTTGGGACCAACCTCCTACAATGAGCAGTTCTTC. It translates to CAISLLGPTSYNEQFF.

This clonotype showed up many times. The chain combines TRBV20-1 with TRBJ2-7; 7 bases agree with TRBD1. Germline trimming cut 3 bases from V and 1 base from J; bases unmatched to any gene: 6. In germline, CDR1 is DFQATT, CDR2 SNEGSKA (reference sequence). The CDR3 spans 14 residues. The CDR3 region is CSASSPGQSYEQYF. CDR3 DNA: TGCAGTGCTAGTAGCCCGGGACAGTCCTACGAGCAGTACTTC.

Of note for this clonotype: This clone may be a read error of a much larger clone one base away. V and J are TRBV24-1 and TRBJ2-7; D remains ambiguous. This CDR3 contains 13 residues. V was clipped by 4 bases and J by 8 bases, with 14 bases between them. Germline lookup yields CDR1 KGHDR and CDR2 SFDVKD. The CDR3 DNA is TGTGCCACCAGTGAATCACCCAGTCACAAGCAGTACTTC. Translated, it gives CATSESPSHKQYF.

V gene TRBV19 combines with J gene TRBJ1-5; D is perhaps TRBD1 (6 bases). Germline V gene sequence: CDR1 LNHDA, CDR2 SQIVND (reference sequence). There are 15 residues in the CDR3. Trimming left V 6 bases short and J 0 bases short, with 12 bases between. The CDR3 reads CASRMGGPSNQPQHF. The CDR3 coding sequence is TGTGCCAGTAGAATGGGGGGGCCTAGCAATCAGCCCCAGCATTTT.

The gene calls are TRBV6-1 and TRBJ1-3; no clear D. Looked up from germline, CDR1 is MNHNS and CDR2 is SASEGT. This CDR3 contains 15 residues. V gave up 8 bases and J gave up 0 bases, with 14 bases separating them. CDR3 in amino acids: CASYLNSYSGNTIYF. The CDR3 region has the DNA TGTGCCAGCTACCTAAACAGTTACTCTGGAAACACCATATATTTT.

The chain is built from TRBV20-1 and TRBJ2-7; 11 bases line up with TRBD2. This CDR3 is built from 17 residues. The germline CDR1 and CDR2 sequences are DFQATT and SNEGSKA (reference sequence). Trimming removed 5 bases from V and 4 bases from J; junction bases left unmatched: 16. Here the CDR3 reads CSAQTGPPLAGGYEQYF. The CDR3 region has the DNA TGCAGTGCTCAGACGGGCCCCCCCCTAGCGGGAGGTTACGAGCAGTACTTC.

This clonotype was seen many times. The chain couples TRBV19 to TRBJ1-5; the D is unclear. Trimming took off 0 bases at V and 4 bases at J, with 10 bases between the two ends. In germline, CDR1 is LNHDA, CDR2 SQIVND (reference sequence). The length of the CDR3 is 15 residues. CDR3 in DNA: TGTGCCAGTAGTATAGAAGACCGTAATAATCAGCCCCAGCATTTT. Its translation: CASSIEDRNNQPQHF.

The gene calls are TRBV28 and TRBJ2-7; no reliable D call. Per germline, CDR1 MDHEN and CDR2 SYDVKM. The CDR3 totals 12 residues. Trimming shortened V by 6 bases and J by 6 bases, and 12 bases separated the two germline ends. CDR3 amino acids: CASSPSKFEQYF. As DNA, the CDR3 is TGTGCCAGCAGCCCCTCCAAGTTCGAGCAGTACTTC.

Ten or more counts support this clonotype. The CDR3 bases are TGTGCCAGCAGCGCCCTGGACAAGTTCCACTACGAGCAGTACTTC. Translation: CASSALDKFHYEQYF. This chain connects TRBV2 to TRBJ2-7, with D perhaps TRBD1 (5 bases). The CDR3 spans 15 residues. Germline V gene sequence: CDR1 SNHLY, CDR2 FYNNEI. Trimming removed 6 bases at V and 3 bases at J, with 18 bases between.

The sample holds many counts of this clonotype. DNA for the CDR3: TGCAGTGCACTAGCGGGACGGGCGAACACTGAAGCTTTCTTT. Amino acids: CSALAGRANTEAFF. The chain carries TRBV20-1 and TRBJ1-1; D possibly corresponds to TRBD1 (5 bases). The CDR3 has 14 amino acids. Trimming took off 6 bases at V and 1 base at J, with 15 bases between the two ends. Germline CDR1 DFQATT, CDR2 SNEGSKA (reference sequence).

At least ten counts were recorded for this clonotype. The J gene is TRBJ1-2, the V gene TRBV30, with 8 bases lining up with TRBD1. V gave up 4 bases and J gave up 6 bases; unmatched junction bases: 13. The CDR3 extends over 15 amino acids. Germline assignment: CDR1 GTSNPN and CDR2 SVGIG (reference sequence). The CDR3 coding sequence is TGTGCCTGGATGCTCCCCCGGACAGGGAGACATGGCTACACCTTC. Amino acids: CAWMLPRTGRHGYTF.

With respect to this clonotype: Since a much larger clone is just one base distant, this may be a read error. The V and J genes are TRBV12-3 or TRBV12-4 and TRBJ2-1, with 10 bases aligning to TRBD1. Losses at the gene ends were 6 bases for V and 6 bases for J; bases not matched to a gene: 8. The CDR3 spans 15 residues. DNA of the CDR3: TGTGCCAGCAGATCCGGGACAGGGGATTTCAATGAGCAGTTCTTC. It yields the protein CASRSGTGDFNEQFF.

This chain links TRBV29-1 with TRBJ2-5, with 9 positions matching TRBD1. CDR1 and CDR2 from the germline V gene are SQVTM and ANQGSEA. J lost 4 bases, V lost 6 bases, and 9 bases had no gene match. The CDR3 runs 14 residues. This CDR3 reads CSVVRTGVGETQYF. The CDR3 DNA reads as TGCAGCGTCGTCAGGACAGGGGTGGGAGAGACCCAGTACTTC.

This clonotype was seen at least ten times. The CDR3 sequence is CASSPNGRDGYTF. CDR3 coding DNA: TGTGCCAGCAGCCCCAATGGGCGGGATGGCTACACCTTC. The chain is built from TRBV7-3 and TRBJ1-2; no firm D call. Trimming took off 5 bases at V and 6 bases at J, with 13 bases between the two ends. Germline values: CDR1 SGHTA, CDR2 FQGTGA. The CDR3 has 13 amino acids.

This clonotype was recorded at least ten times. The chain uses TRBV5-1 and TRBJ1-1, with 8 bases aligning to TRBD1. The trim removed 5 bases at V and 1 base at J, leaving 4 bases unmatched. The CDR3 is 14 residues long. Germline V gene lookup returns CDR1 SGHRS and CDR2 YFSETQ. The CDR3 sequence is CASRTGTGNTEAFF. The DNA for the CDR3 is TGCGCCAGCAGGACCGGGACAGGGAACACTGAAGCTTTCTTT. Drawing the rest from reference TRBV5-1 and TRBJ1-1, the complete variable domain is KAGVTQTPRYLIKTRGQQVTLSCSPISGHRSVSWYQQTPGQGLQFLFEYFSETQRNKGNFPGRFSGRQFSNSRSEMNVSTLELGDSALYLCASRTGTGNTEAFFGQGTRLTVV.

This clonotype was recorded a few times. The CDR3 DNA follows: TGCGCCAGCAGCCAAGCGGCCGCCAGTGGCTACACCTTC. Translating it yields CASSQAAASGYTF. This sequence joins TRBV4-1 and TRBJ1-2; D is unresolved. Germline CDR1 is MGHRA and CDR2 is YSYEKL. This CDR3 spans 13 amino acids. V lost 1 base to trimming and J lost 7 bases, with 10 bases between them.

Concerning this clonotype itself: A much bigger clone sits one base away, suggesting this may be a read error. The chain combines TRBV30 with TRBJ1-6; D is unclear. The CDR3 has 13 amino acids. Per germline, CDR1 GTSNPN and CDR2 SVGIG (reference sequence). Trimming took 8 bases from V and 8 from J, leaving 16 bases between them. The CDR3 sequence: CARSPGSYSPLHF. In DNA, the CDR3 is TGTGCCAGGTCTCCCGGATCCTATTCACCCCTCCACTTT.

This clonotype was detected ten times or more. V is TRBV7-2 and J is TRBJ2-7; D might be TRBD2 (5 bases). Germline-derived CDR1 and CDR2 are SGHTA and FQGNSA. The CDR3 covers 14 residues. Trimming cost V 1 base and J 4 bases, with 11 bases left between them. The CDR3 DNA reads TGTGCCAGCAGCTTAGGTGGCGGGTGGTACGAGCAGTACTTC. Residues: CASSLGGGWYEQYF.

Only a few counts were recorded for this clonotype. A much larger clone differs from this one at a single base, so this may be a read error. The chain recombines TRBV12-3 or TRBV12-4 with TRBJ2-3; D uncertain. The length of the CDR3 is 14 residues. The ends were cut back, 6 bases at V and 2 bases at J, with 12 bases in the middle. CDR3 region: CASSLPRSTDTQYF. The CDR3 bases are TGTGCCAGCAGCCTCCCCCGATCCACAGATACGCAGTATTTT.

This clonotype was seen more than once but under ten times. This chain connects TRBV24-1 to TRBJ1-2; no definite D call. Between the trimmed V and J ends, which lost 1 base and 8 bases, there was a span of 7 bases. Looked up from germline, CDR1 is KGHDR and CDR2 is SFDVKD. The CDR3 is made up of 12 amino acids. The CDR3 region is CATSDFKGGYTF. CDR3 coding DNA: TGTGCCACCAGTGATTTTAAGGGAGGCTACACCTTC.

This clonotype was counted many times. The chain joins TRBV7-9 to TRBJ2-3, with TRBD2 identical over 9 bases. V shed 2 bases, J shed 2 bases, and the junction held 5 bases outside the gene matches. The germline CDR1 and CDR2 sequences are SEHNR and FQNEAQ (reference sequence). The CDR3 length is 16 residues. CDR3 sequence: CASSLKREAPTDTQYF. CDR3 sequence (DNA): TGTGCCAGCAGCTTAAAGCGGGAGGCCCCCACAGATACGCAGTATTTT.